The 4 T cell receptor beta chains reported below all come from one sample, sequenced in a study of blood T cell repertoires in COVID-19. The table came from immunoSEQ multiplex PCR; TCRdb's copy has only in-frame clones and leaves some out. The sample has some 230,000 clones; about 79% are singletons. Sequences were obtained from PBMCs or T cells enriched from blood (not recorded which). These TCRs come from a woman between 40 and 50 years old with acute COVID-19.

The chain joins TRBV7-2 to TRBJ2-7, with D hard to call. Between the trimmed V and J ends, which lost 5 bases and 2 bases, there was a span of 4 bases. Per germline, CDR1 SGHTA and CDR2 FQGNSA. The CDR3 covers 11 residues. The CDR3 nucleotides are TGTGCCAGCAGCCGCGCCTACGAGCAGTACTTC. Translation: CASSRAYEQYF. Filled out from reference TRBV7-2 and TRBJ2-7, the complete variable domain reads GAGVSQSPSNKVTEKGKDVELRCDPISGHTALYWYRQSLGQGLEFLIYFQGNSAPDKSGLPSDRFSAERTGGSVSTLTIQRTQQEDSAVYLCASSRAYEQYFGPGTRLTVT.

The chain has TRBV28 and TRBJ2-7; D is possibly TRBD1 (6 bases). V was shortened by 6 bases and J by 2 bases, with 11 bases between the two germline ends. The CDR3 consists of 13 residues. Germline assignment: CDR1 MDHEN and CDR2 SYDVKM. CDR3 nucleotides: TGTGCCAGCAGGGCCGGGACACCCTACGAGCAGTACTTC. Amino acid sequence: CASRAGTPYEQYF. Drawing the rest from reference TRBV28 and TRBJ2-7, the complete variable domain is DVKVTQSSRYLVKRTGEKVFLECVQDMDHENMFWYRQDPGLGLRLIYFSYDVKMKEKGDIPEGYSVSREKKERFSLILESASTNQTSMYLCASRAGTPYEQYFGPGTRLTVT.

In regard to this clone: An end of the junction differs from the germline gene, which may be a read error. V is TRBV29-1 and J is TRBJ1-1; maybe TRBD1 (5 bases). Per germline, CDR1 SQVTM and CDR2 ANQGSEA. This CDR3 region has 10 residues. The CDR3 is CSVSREDTIF. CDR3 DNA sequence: TGCAGCGTCTCTAGAGAGGACACTATCTTT.

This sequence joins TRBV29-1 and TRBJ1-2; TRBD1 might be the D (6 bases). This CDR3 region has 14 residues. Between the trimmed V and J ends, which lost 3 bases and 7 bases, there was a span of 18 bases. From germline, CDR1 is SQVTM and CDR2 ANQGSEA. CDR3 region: CSVDTGQSPGGYTF. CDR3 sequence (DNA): TGCAGCGTTGATACCGGACAGTCCCCCGGTGGCTACACCTTC.